Listed here are 31 T cell receptor beta chains from one sample, sequenced in a study of T cells in narcolepsy. Data came from immunoSEQ multiplex PCR; TCRdb stores just in-frame clones and leaves some out. The table records roughly 34,000 clones, about 80% of them present only once. The sequenced sample consisted of CD45RA- memory CD4+ T cells from PBMCs. The receptors shown here come from a human donor with narcolepsy.

This clone was seen once. The chain combines TRBV14 with TRBJ1-2; D gene ambiguous. Trimming took off 0 bases at V and 8 bases at J, with 10 bases between the two ends. CDR3 size: 13 residues. Germline V CDR1 and CDR2: SGHDN, FVKESK. This CDR3 is CASSQDEGRGYTF. CDR3 nucleotides: TGTGCCAGCAGCCAAGATGAGGGTAGGGGCTACACCTTC. The full variable domain, with the rest looked up from reference TRBV14 and TRBJ1-2, is EAGVTQFPSHSVIEKGQTVTLRCDPISGHDNLYWYRRVMGKEIKFLLHFVKESKQDESGMPNNRFLAERTGGTYSTLKVQPAELEDSGVYFCASSQDEGRGYTFGSGTRLTVV.

The chain recombines TRBV5-1 with TRBJ2-7; D is perhaps TRBD1 (5 bases). The ends were cut back, 4 bases at V and 4 bases at J, with 15 bases in the middle. The CDR3 runs to 14 residues. Germline V gene lookup returns CDR1 SGHRS and CDR2 YFSETQ. This CDR3 reads CASSPTYQGYEQYF. The DNA for the CDR3 is TGCGCCAGCAGCCCCACCTACCAGGGTTACGAGCAGTACTTC.

The J gene is TRBJ2-2, the V gene TRBV5-4; 9 bases fit TRBD2. CDR1 is SGHNT and CDR2 is YYREEE in the germline V gene (reference sequence). The CDR3 has 16 residues. J lost 2 bases, V lost 1 base, and 3 bases had no gene match. The CDR3, as DNA: TGTGCCAGCAGCTTGCCACTAGCGGGTAACACCGGGGAGCTGTTTTTT. Translation: CASSLPLAGNTGELFF.

This clone was observed a single time. This chain connects TRBV2 to TRBJ1-2, with D possibly being TRBD1 (6 bases). Germline values: CDR1 SNHLY, CDR2 FYNNEI. V was cut by 4 bases and J by 3 bases, with 12 bases left in between. The CDR3 is 14 amino acids. The chain's CDR3 is CASSGQEVDYGYTF. CDR3 nucleotide sequence: TGTGCCAGCAGTGGACAGGAAGTGGACTATGGCTACACCTTC.

The chain recombines TRBV7-6 with TRBJ2-2; D gene ambiguous. Trimming took off 1 base at V and 6 bases at J, with 12 bases between the two ends. This CDR3 region has 15 residues. CDR1 is SGHVS and CDR2 is FNYEAQ in the germline V gene. The CDR3 nucleotides are TGTGCCAGCAGCTTAGAAAGCAAGGCGTCCGGGGAGCTGTTTTTT. Protein: CASSLESKASGELFF.

The chain carries TRBV10-1 and TRBJ1-5; D ambiguous. V gave up 10 bases and J gave up 4 bases, with 14 bases separating them. The CDR3 runs to 13 residues. The germline V gene encodes CDR1 WNHNN and CDR2 SYGVQD (reference sequence). The CDR3 region is CATGREGNQPQHF. The CDR3 nucleotides are TGCGCCACCGGTCGGGAAGGAAATCAGCCCCAGCATTTT.

CDR3 coding DNA: TGTGCTAGTGGGCTGGAGGCGGCCGGCACAGATACGCAGTATTTT. Protein: CASGLEAAGTDTQYF. V and J are TRBV12-5 and TRBJ2-3; D may be TRBD2 (5 bases). Trimming pared 6 bases from V and 1 base from J, leaving 14 bases between. In germline, CDR1 is LGHNT, CDR2 FRNRAP. CDR3 length: 15 residues.

The DNA for the CDR3 is TGTGCCAGCAGCCCGACAGGCTACGAGCAGTACTTC. It yields the protein CASSPTGYEQYF. J is TRBJ2-7 and V is TRBV6-1; possibly TRBD1 for D (6 bases). The CDR3 is 12 residues long. Germline assignment: CDR1 MNHNS and CDR2 SASEGT. The V end was cut by 6 bases, the J end by 3 bases, with 9 bases between.

The chain recombines TRBV15 with TRBJ1-3, with 7 bases aligning to TRBD1. In germline, CDR1 is LNHNV, CDR2 YYDKDF (reference sequence). This CDR3 has 14 residues. The ends lost 3 bases at V and 4 bases at J; junction bases unmatched: 3. The CDR3 nucleotides read TGTGCCACCAGCAGGGGACAGTCCGGAAACACCATATATTTT. Protein product: CATSRGQSGNTIYF. Drawing the rest from reference TRBV15 and TRBJ1-3, the complete variable domain is DAMVIQNPRYQVTQFGKPVTLSCSQTLNHNVMYWYQQKSSQAPKLLFHYYDKDFNNEADTPDNFQSRRPNTSFCFLDIRSPGLGDTAMYLCATSRGQSGNTIYFGEGSWLTVV.

This clone has more than one count but fewer than ten. The chain is built from TRBV6-1 and TRBJ1-6, with 7 bases identical to TRBD1. The CDR3 totals 14 residues. CDR1 is MNHNS, CDR2 SASEGT, per germline. Losses at the gene ends were 4 bases for V and 7 bases for J; bases not matched to a gene: 4. In DNA form, the CDR3 reads TGTGCCAGCAGTGTGGACAGGTGGAATTCACCCCTCCACTTT. It yields the protein CASSVDRWNSPLHF.

The V call is TRBV6-1, the J call TRBJ1-1, with D unclear. V lost 8 bases and J 2 bases, leaving 6 bases between the germline ends. This CDR3 spans 11 amino acids. The V gene's germline CDR1 is MNHNS and CDR2 SASEGT. DNA of the CDR3: TGTGCCAGCGAGGCCAACACTGAAGCTTTCTTT. Protein sequence: CASEANTEAFF.

This clone was picked up a small number of times. The chain recombines TRBV5-6 with TRBJ1-1; no clear D. The CDR3 loop spans 14 amino acids. Trimming removed 4 bases from V and 3 bases from J, with 13 bases in between. Germline V gene lookup returns CDR1 SGHDT and CDR2 YYEEEE. The CDR3 reads CASSNARGHTEAFF. CDR3 coding DNA: TGTGCCAGCAGCAACGCTCGCGGGCACACTGAAGCTTTCTTT.

This chain connects TRBV9 to TRBJ2-3; TRBD1 might be the D (7 bases). This CDR3 comprises 15 residues. Germline CDR1 and CDR2: SGDLS and YYNGEE. Trimming stripped 3 bases from V and 2 bases from J, with 13 bases between. The CDR3 spells CASSGQGGLTDTQYF. DNA of the CDR3: TGTGCCAGCAGCGGCCAGGGGGGACTCACAGATACGCAGTATTTT.

This clone has only a few counts. The V gene is TRBV27, the J gene TRBJ1-1; 8 nucleotides agree with TRBD1. CDR1 MNHEY and CDR2 SMNVEV come from the germline V gene (reference sequence). Germline trimming cut 6 bases from V and 6 bases from J; bases unmatched to any gene: 6. This CDR3 contains 13 residues. CDR3 DNA sequence: TGTGCCAGCAGGAGACAGGGGAGGGCTGAAGCTTTCTTT. This codes for CASRRQGRAEAFF.

The chain recombines TRBV6-1 with TRBJ1-3; possibly TRBD1 for D (5 bases). Trimming took 9 bases from V and 0 from J, leaving 12 bases between them. The CDR3 has 14 residues. Germline V gene data show CDR1 as MNHNS and CDR2 as SASEGT. CDR3 bases: TGTGCCAGTCGCCCACAGGCCTCTGGAAACACCATATATTTT. Translating it yields CASRPQASGNTIYF.

This sequence joins TRBV6-5 and TRBJ2-5; the D gene could be TRBD1 or TRBD2 (6 bases each). The CDR3 has 14 amino acids. Germline CDR1 reads MNHEY; CDR2 reads SVGAGI. Trimming removed 8 bases from V and 1 base from J, with 14 bases in between. CDR3 DNA sequence: TGTGCCAGCCACACCGAGGGGGGCCAAGAGACCCAGTACTTC. It specifies CASHTEGGQETQYF.

V usage is TRBV7-2 and J usage is TRBJ1-2, with D tentatively TRBD1 (6 bases). CDR3 length: 13 amino acids. The V gene's germline CDR1 is SGHTA and CDR2 FQGNSA. Trimming took 5 bases from V and 3 from J, leaving 10 bases between them. The CDR3 reads CASSPDRYYGYTF. The DNA of the CDR3 is TGTGCCAGCAGCCCCGACAGGTACTATGGCTACACCTTC.

The chain joins TRBV10-3 to TRBJ2-2; TRBD1 agrees at 8 bases. CDR3 length equals 19 residues. Germline CDR1 and CDR2: ENHRY and SYGVKD. Trimming at V came to 6 bases and at J to 2 bases, leaving 17 bases not matched to a gene. CDR3 nucleotides: TGTGCCATCAGCCCGGGACAGGTGACGCCCAAGACCAACACCGGGGAGCTGTTTTTT. Encoded protein: CAISPGQVTPKTNTGELFF.

The J gene is TRBJ2-3, the V gene TRBV7-8, with a possible D match to TRBD2 (6 bases). CDR3 length: 15 amino acids. Trimming shortened V by 1 base and J by 0 bases, and 8 bases separated the two germline ends. Germline-derived CDR1 and CDR2 are SGHVS and FQNEAQ. In DNA form, the CDR3 reads TGTGCCAGCAGCTTAGAGGCGGGGAGCACAGATACGCAGTATTTT. Translated: CASSLEAGSTDTQYF. The complete variable domain, with remaining parts taken from reference TRBV7-8 and TRBJ2-3, reads GAGVSQSPRYKVAKRGQDVALRCDPISGHVSLFWYQQALGQGPEFLTYFQNEAQLDKSGLPSDRFFAERPEGSVSTLKIQRTQQEDSAVYLCASSLEAGSTDTQYFGPGTRLTVL.

This chain joins TRBV7-2 and TRBJ2-1, with D possibly matching TRBD2 (6 bases). The CDR3 is 13 amino acids. V was pared by 5 bases and J by 15 bases, with 20 bases between. The V gene's germline CDR1 is SGHTA and CDR2 FQGNSA. The DNA of the CDR3 is TGTGCCAGCAGCCCAGGTGCGACCCACGGGGGGTTCTTC. Its translation: CASSPGATHGGFF. Full variable domain (rest looked up from reference TRBV7-2 and TRBJ2-1): GAGVSQSPSNKVTEKGKDVELRCDPISGHTALYWYRQSLGQGLEFLIYFQGNSAPDKSGLPSDRFSAERTGGSVSTLTIQRTQQEDSAVYLCASSPGATHGGFFGPGTRLTVL.

V is TRBV4-3 and J is TRBJ1-5, with a weak D call TRBD1 (6 bases). The CDR3 consists of 17 residues. CDR1 and CDR2 from the germline V gene are LGHNA and YSLEER. The V end lost 0 bases, the J end lost 7 bases, and 19 bases lay between the germline ends. The CDR3 sequence is CASSQDLAGARGQPQHF. DNA for the CDR3: TGCGCCAGCAGCCAAGATCTTGCGGGGGCGCGGGGACAGCCCCAGCATTTT.

This chain joins TRBV2 and TRBJ1-2; a possible D gene is TRBD1 (6 bases). The CDR3 consists of 14 residues. CDR1 is SNHLY and CDR2 is FYNNEI in the germline V gene. Trimming took off 7 bases at V and 7 bases at J, with 19 bases between the two ends. The CDR3 DNA is TGTGCCAGCATCTTGGAGGGGGGGCGCGGTGGCTACACCTTC. It codes for CASILEGGRGGYTF. Full variable domain (outside the CDR3, taken from reference TRBV2 and TRBJ1-2): EPEVTQTPSHQVTQMGQEVILRCVPISNHLYFYWYRQILGQKVEFLVSFYNNEISEKSEIFDDQFSVERPDGSNFTLKIRSTKLEDSAMYFCASILEGGRGGYTFGSGTRLTVV.

The chain is built from TRBV29-1 and TRBJ2-5, with 8 bases identical to TRBD1. V was clipped by 4 bases and J by 4 bases; unmatched bases: 2. Germline-derived CDR1 and CDR2 are SQVTM and ANQGSEA. The CDR3 consists of 12 residues. The CDR3 sequence is CSVGQGRETQYF. The CDR3 DNA is TGCAGCGTTGGACAGGGGAGAGAGACCCAGTACTTC.

The J gene is TRBJ1-2, the V gene TRBV28; D is undetermined. Germline V gives CDR1 MDHEN, CDR2 SYDVKM. The CDR3 sequence is 13 residues long. Trimming cost V 2 bases and J 8 bases, with 12 bases left between them. The DNA for the CDR3 is TGTGCCAGCAGTTTACCCACAAGTAGGGGCTACACCTTC. It yields the protein CASSLPTSRGYTF.

The chain uses TRBV30 and TRBJ1-2, with D maybe TRBD1 (5 bases). In germline, CDR1 is GTSNPN, CDR2 SVGIG (reference sequence). V was shortened by 2 bases and J by 8 bases, with 15 bases between the two germline ends. The CDR3 contains 13 residues. The CDR3 nucleotides are TGTGCCTGGAGTACCCCCTGGGGGGGAGGCTACACCTTC. Its protein product is CAWSTPWGGGYTF.

The J gene is TRBJ1-6, the V gene TRBV27, with D perhaps TRBD1 (6 bases). The CDR3 contains 16 residues. In germline, CDR1 is MNHEY, CDR2 SMNVEV (reference sequence). Trimming removed 0 bases at V and 4 bases at J, with 10 bases between. CDR3 amino acids: CASSLSVRGYNSPLHF. The CDR3 DNA follows: TGTGCCAGCAGTTTATCGGTCAGGGGTTATAATTCACCCCTCCACTTT.

This clone occurred once. The chain employs TRBV5-6 and TRBJ2-4, with 7 bases fitting TRBD2. Germline values: CDR1 SGHDT, CDR2 YYEEEE. V trimming: 0 bases; J trimming: 0 bases; junction bases outside the gene matches: 0. The CDR3 totals 15 residues. This CDR3 is CASSLGEGAKNIQYF. CDR3 DNA sequence: TGTGCCAGCAGCTTGGGGGAGGGAGCCAAAAACATTCAGTACTTC.

This rearrangement joins TRBV7-9 to TRBJ1-3; 9 positions agree with TRBD1. CDR3 length: 15 amino acids. Trimming took 3 bases from V and 11 from J; bases not matched to a gene: 11. Germline V CDR1 and CDR2: SEHNR, FQNEAQ (reference sequence). CDR3 DNA sequence: TGTGCCAGCAGCTTCGGACAGGGGATCCCGAACGCCATATATTTT. It codes for CASSFGQGIPNAIYF.

Only one count was recorded for this clone. The chain is built from TRBV19 and TRBJ1-3; TRBD1 might be the D (5 bases). The germline V gene has CDR1 LNHDA and CDR2 SQIVND (reference sequence). The CDR3 spans 16 residues. V dropped 3 bases and J dropped 4 bases, with 16 bases sitting between them. In DNA, the CDR3 is TGTGCCAGTAGTATCATCGGGACCGCCGAAGGAAACACCATATATTTT. Protein product: CASSIIGTAEGNTIYF.

V usage is TRBV19 and J usage is TRBJ2-5; 7 bases fit TRBD2. Germline V gives CDR1 LNHDA, CDR2 SQIVND (reference sequence). The CDR3 is 15 residues long. V was pared by 2 bases and J by 4 bases, with 7 bases of the junction left unmatched. The CDR3 nucleotides read TGTGCCAGTAGTATAACCGCAGGGAGGGGAGAGACCCAGTACTTC. Protein product: CASSITAGRGETQYF.

The chain carries TRBV5-6 and TRBJ2-7; TRBD2 matches at 8 bases. The CDR3 runs to 16 residues. Germline-derived CDR1 and CDR2 are SGHDT and YYEEEE. The ends lost 4 bases at V and 2 bases at J; junction bases unmatched: 11. CDR3: CASSVVQVGGAYEQYF. CDR3 nucleotides: TGTGCCAGCAGCGTGGTCCAGGTCGGGGGGGCCTACGAGCAGTACTTC.